These 22 T cell receptor beta chains were sequenced from one sample in a study of T-cell reconstitution after alpha-beta-depleted transplantation in children (TCRdb year 2016). Libraries were constructed by PCR. Instrument on record: Illumina HiSeq 2500. To normalize quantification of the TCRbeta repertoire, the TCR libraries were built with molecular barcoding that relied on unique molecular identifiers. Using fastp at Q25 and MiXCR, TCRdb reprocessed the public reads and kept productive beta chains. Merged by CDR3 protein, the rows form single entries marked with the most common genes and DNA. This sample gives about 270,000 distinct CDR3 sequences in total; about 10% of them show up just once. The ten largest clones capture over 9.5% of the sample. Material: PBMCs from the stem cell graft donor, obtained from the stem cell graft. The receptor set was obtained from a human donor who donated a stem cell graft to a child with SCID.

There are a few counts of this clonotype. The chain uses TRBV10-3 and TRBJ2-5; 9 bases map to TRBD1. The length of the CDR3 is 17 residues. CDR1 is ENHRY, CDR2 SYGVKD, per germline. V was pared by 6 bases and J by 2 bases, with 13 bases of the junction left unmatched. CDR3 loop: CAIRSPRTGEKQETQYF. The CDR3 DNA reads as TGTGCCATCAGATCGCCTAGGACAGGGGAGAAACAAGAGACCCAGTACTTC.

In this sample, this clonotype turned up a few times. The chain has TRBV3-1 and TRBJ2-7; D possibly corresponds to TRBD1 (6 bases). CDR1 is LGHDT, CDR2 YNNKEL, per germline (reference sequence). CDR3 length: 12 amino acids. Trimming shortened V by 4 bases and J by 6 bases, and 10 bases separated the two germline ends. This CDR3 is CASSRDRIEQYF. The DNA of the CDR3 is TGTGCCAGCAGCCGAGACAGGATCGAGCAGTACTTC.

A few counts support this clonotype. The rearrangement joins TRBV7-9 to TRBJ2-3; D possibly matches TRBD1 or TRBD2 (5 bases each). Trimming shortened V by 5 bases and J by 3 bases, and 18 bases separated the two germline ends. The CDR3 is made up of 16 amino acids. Germline assignment: CDR1 SEHNR and CDR2 FQNEAQ (reference sequence). CDR3 region: CASSATGPRWTDTQYF. For the CDR3, the DNA is TGTGCCAGCAGCGCCACGGGACCTAGGTGGACAGATACGCAGTATTTT.

In its sample, this clonotype was seen a few times. The CDR3 protein is CASSLRDTNYGYTF. In DNA form, the CDR3 reads TGTGCCAGCAGTTTGAGGGACACAAACTATGGCTACACCTTC. The J gene is TRBJ1-2, the V gene TRBV12-3 or TRBV12-4; perhaps TRBD1 as D (6 bases). CDR3 size: 14 residues. Trimming cost V 3 bases and J 2 bases, with 10 bases left between them.

A few counts support this clonotype. The gene calls are TRBV10-3 and TRBJ2-3; TRBD2 matches 8 bases. CDR3 size: 20 residues. Trimming removed 2 bases from V and 4 bases from J; junction bases left unmatched: 20. Germline V CDR1 and CDR2: ENHRY, SYGVKD. CDR3 residues: CAISEQGLLGTRPAADTQYF. In nucleotides, the CDR3 is TGTGCCATCAGTGAGCAAGGACTCCTTGGGACTAGACCGGCGGCAGATACGCAGTATTTT.

V gene TRBV10-3 combines with J gene TRBJ2-2, with D uncertain. V lost 6 bases and J lost 1, with 9 bases in between. Germline values: CDR1 ENHRY, CDR2 SYGVKD. The CDR3 runs to 14 residues. DNA for the CDR3: TGTGCCATCAGCGGCCTGGGGAACACCGGGGAGCTGTTTTTT. Amino acid sequence: CAISGLGNTGELFF.

This clonotype was observed a few times. CDR3: CASSPSDWNNEQFF. Written as DNA, the CDR3 is TGTGCCAGCAGCCCCTCCGACTGGAACAATGAGCAGTTCTTC. The gene calls are TRBV7-3 and TRBJ2-1; D gene uncertain. CDR3 length: 14 amino acids. Germline lookup yields CDR1 SGHTA and CDR2 FQGTGA. Trimming cost V 5 bases and J 5 bases, with 13 bases left between them.

The chain carries TRBV5-1 and TRBJ2-3, with D perhaps TRBD1 or TRBD2 (5 bases each). This CDR3 comprises 16 residues. Germline lookup yields CDR1 SGHRS and CDR2 YFSETQ. Trimming left V 5 bases short and J 3 bases short, with 19 bases between. The CDR3 DNA follows: TGCGCCAGCAGGTCGCCCGGGACCCTGGCGACAGATACGCAGTATTTT. Translating gives CASRSPGTLATDTQYF.

This clonotype has more than one count but fewer than ten. The rearrangement joins TRBV3-1 to TRBJ2-2, with D unresolved. This CDR3 has 16 residues. V was pared by 4 bases and J by 5 bases, with 17 bases between. Germline lookup yields CDR1 LGHDT and CDR2 YNNKEL (reference sequence). The CDR3 here is CASSPLRAQGTGELFF. CDR3 nucleotides: TGTGCCAGCAGCCCCCTCCGGGCCCAAGGGACCGGGGAGCTGTTTTTT. Combining the CDR3 with reference TRBV3-1 and TRBJ2-2 gives the whole variable domain DTAVSQTPKYLVTQMGNDKSIKCEQNLGHDTMYWYKQDSKKFLKIMFSYNNKELIINETVPNRFSPKSPDKAHLNLHINSLELGDSAVYFCASSPLRAQGTGELFFGEGSRLTVL.

V is TRBV5-1 and J is TRBJ2-5; D remains unclear. Per the germline V gene, CDR1 is SGHRS and CDR2 is YFSETQ. The CDR3 is 14 amino acids. V was trimmed by 4 bases and J by 3 bases, leaving 13 bases between them. The CDR3, as DNA: TGCGCCAGCAGCCGGACCGAGGTAAAAGAGACCCAGTACTTC. Its translation: CASSRTEVKETQYF.

This chain joins TRBV20-1 and TRBJ2-2; D not resolved. Trimming stripped 5 bases from V and 3 bases from J, with 13 bases between. The CDR3 is 14 residues long. CDR1 and CDR2 (germline): DFQATT, SNEGSKA (reference sequence). The CDR3 is CSAALPAYTGELFF. In nucleotides, the CDR3 is TGCAGTGCTGCTCTTCCAGCATACACCGGGGAGCTGTTTTTT.

In its sample, this clonotype was seen many times. This sequence joins TRBV2 and TRBJ2-7; TRBD1 aligns across 7 bases. The CDR3 is made up of 15 amino acids. J gave up 5 bases and V 5 bases, and 12 bases lay outside the gene matches. Germline V gives CDR1 SNHLY, CDR2 FYNNEI. The CDR3 DNA reads TGTGCCAGCAGTAGACAGGGCCCTACGCTCCACGAGCAGTACTTC. Encoded protein: CASSRQGPTLHEQYF.

This clonotype has more than one count but fewer than ten. The chain has TRBV5-1 and TRBJ2-7; D uncertain. Germline V CDR1 and CDR2: SGHRS, YFSETQ. The length of the CDR3 is 13 residues. V dropped 3 bases and J dropped 0 bases, with 7 bases sitting between them. The DNA of the CDR3 is TGCGCCAGCAGCTCGTTGGGCTCCTACGAGCAGTACTTC. Translating gives CASSSLGSYEQYF.

The CDR3 nucleotides read TGCGCCAGCAGCTTAGGCGTCTTGGTACAAGAGACCCAGTACTTC. Translated, it gives CASSLGVLVQETQYF. The chain carries TRBV5-1 and TRBJ2-5; D is unclear. The CDR3 sequence is 15 residues long. Germline CDR1 SGHRS, CDR2 YFSETQ. Trimming pared 2 bases from V and 2 bases from J, leaving 13 bases between. The complete variable domain, with remaining parts taken from reference TRBV5-1 and TRBJ2-5, reads KAGVTQTPRYLIKTRGQQVTLSCSPISGHRSVSWYQQTPGQGLQFLFEYFSETQRNKGNFPGRFSGRQFSNSRSEMNVSTLELGDSALYLCASSLGVLVQETQYFGPGTRLLVL.

CDR3 nucleotide sequence: TGCGCCAGCAGGGTTAGGGAAAACACTGAAGCTTTCTTT. Residues: CASRVRENTEAFF. This chain joins TRBV5-1 and TRBJ1-1; the D is unclear. The CDR3 contains 13 residues. Trimming stripped 5 bases from V and 2 bases from J, with 10 bases between. CDR1 is SGHRS, CDR2 YFSETQ, per germline.

The table lists this clonotype with a few counts. This chain joins TRBV12-3 or TRBV12-4 and TRBJ1-1; 7 bases fit TRBD1. The CDR3 has 13 amino acids. With V trimmed by 4 bases and J by 10 bases, 9 bases remained unmatched. CDR3 residues: CASSYTGEVGAFF. The DNA of the CDR3 is TGTGCCAGCAGTTATACAGGGGAGGTCGGAGCTTTCTTT.

A few counts support this clonotype. The rearrangement joins TRBV6-5 to TRBJ2-2; D is unresolved. This CDR3 has 16 amino acids. V was clipped by 5 bases and J by 7 bases, with 20 bases between them. Germline CDR1 is MNHEY and CDR2 is SVGAGI. For the CDR3, the DNA is TGTGCCAGCAGTCACCTTCTCGGAGCCCTTTTCGGGGAGCTGTTTTTT. As protein: CASSHLLGALFGELFF.

This clonotype was picked up a small number of times. The chain joins TRBV29-1 to TRBJ2-3, with 7 bases identical to TRBD1. The CDR3 length is 13 residues. V was pared by 4 bases and J by 2 bases, with 3 bases of the junction left unmatched. Germline values: CDR1 SQVTM, CDR2 ANQGSEA. The CDR3 region is CSVGRGNTDTQYF. The DNA of the CDR3 is TGCAGCGTTGGCAGGGGGAACACAGATACGCAGTATTTT.

This rearrangement joins TRBV7-9 to TRBJ2-7; D is uncertain. The CDR3 is made up of 16 amino acids. Between the trimmed V and J ends, which lost 0 bases and 0 bases, there was a span of 12 bases. Germline assignment: CDR1 SEHNR and CDR2 FQNEAQ (reference sequence). The CDR3 DNA sequence: TGTGCCAGCAGCTTAGCGGCAGGCGTGAGCTCCTACGAGCAGTACTTC. Its protein product is CASSLAAGVSSYEQYF.

In its sample, this clonotype was seen once. The genes are TRBV27 and TRBJ2-7; the match to TRBD1 covers 9 bases. From germline, CDR1 is MNHEY and CDR2 SMNVEV (reference sequence). The CDR3 extends over 14 amino acids. V lost 8 bases to trimming and J lost 2 bases; unmatched junction nucleotides: 7. CDR3 DNA: TGTGCCAGCCAACCCGGGACAGGGACCTACGAGCAGTACTTC. It encodes CASQPGTGTYEQYF.

V gene TRBV3-1 combines with J gene TRBJ2-7; no reliable D call. This CDR3 region has 15 residues. V lost 0 bases and J lost 0, with 9 bases in between. Germline-derived CDR1 and CDR2 are LGHDT and YNNKEL (reference sequence). CDR3 coding DNA: TGTGCCAGCAGCCAAGAACTCCAGAGCTCCTACGAGCAGTACTTC. This gives the protein CASSQELQSSYEQYF.

In this sample, this clonotype turned up many times. The chain links TRBV5-1 to TRBJ1-6, with D possibly being TRBD1 (5 bases). Germline CDR1 and CDR2: SGHRS and YFSETQ. The V and J ends lost 5 bases and 9 bases respectively, with 12 bases between them. The CDR3 contains 13 residues. The CDR3 loop reads CASRRQGSSPLHF. The DNA of the CDR3 is TGCGCCAGCAGGAGGCAGGGAAGTTCACCCCTCCACTTT.